Presented here are 32 T cell receptor beta chains from one specimen sequenced in a study of tumor-infiltrating lymphocytes in primary liver carcinoma. Co-extraction yielded RNA and DNA from about 20-30 mg of unsorted bulk tissue. TCR beta cDNA was reverse-transcribed from around 0.55 ug of total RNA. The reaction used a constant-region primer and ProtoScript II reverse transcriptase. Libraries for TCR beta were built through three nested multiplex PCR rounds, which together made up a slightly modified ARM-PCR procedure. PCR rounds one and two used TRBV1-TRBV30 forward primers with a C-beta reverse primer for around 9 cycles each. TCRdb reanalysed the multiplex PCR reads using MiXCR and keeps one entry per CDR3 protein. This table has about 100,000 distinct CDR3 sequences, about 70% appearing once. Sequences were obtained from liver tumor tissue from sampling region 5. Subset given: tumor region T5, tumor centre. All receptors derive from a woman aged 55-69 years with primary liver carcinoma and hepatitis B virus infection.

For this clonotype: At one boundary the junction diverges from the germline segment, which might be a read error. The V gene is TRBV4-1, the J gene TRBJ1-1; 8 positions match TRBD1. This CDR3 spans 18 amino acids. Germline V CDR1 and CDR2: MGHRA, YSYEKL. This chain's CDR3 is CVSSQDGQGARVDTEAIF. The CDR3 DNA sequence: TGCGTCAGCAGCCAAGATGGGCAGGGGGCGAGGGTGGACACTGAAGCTATCTTT.

A single count supports this clonotype. This could be a read error, since a much larger clone is one nucleotide away. The V call is TRBV6-5, the J call TRBJ2-1, with 7 nucleotides matching TRBD2. The CDR3 has 17 amino acids. CDR1 is MNHEY, CDR2 SVGAGI, per germline. CDR3 in amino acids: CASGPRVREGRYNGQFF. In DNA, the CDR3 is TGTGCTAGCGGGCCCCGGGTTCGAGAGGGTCGCTACAATGGGCAGTTCTTC.

The chain combines TRBV25-1 with TRBJ2-1; 8 positions match TRBD2. This CDR3 has 13 amino acids. Germline CDR1 reads MGHDK; CDR2 reads SYGVNS. The CDR3 here is CASGEREYNEQFF. DNA of the CDR3: TGTGCTAGCGGTGAGCGGGAGTACAATGAGCAGTTCTTC. Filled out from reference TRBV25-1 and TRBJ2-1, the complete variable domain reads EADIYQTPRYLVIGTGKKITLECSQTMGHDKMYWYQQDPGMELHLIHYSYGVNSTEKGDLSSESTVSRIRTEHFPLTLESARPSHTSQYLCASGEREYNEQFFGPGTRLTVL.

The genes are TRBV28 and TRBJ2-5; D is undetermined. Germline assignment: CDR1 MDHEN and CDR2 SYDVKM. CDR3 size: 16 residues. V lost 3 bases, J lost 0 bases, and 14 bases lay in between. The CDR3 DNA reads TGTGCCAGCAGTTTTATCACAACCCTGTACCAAGAGACCCAGTACTTC. This gives the protein CASSFITTLYQETQYF.

The chain joins TRBV29-1 to TRBJ1-2, with D tentatively TRBD1 (5 bases). Germline CDR1 SQVTM, CDR2 ANQGSEA. The length of the CDR3 is 14 residues. V lost 4 bases, J lost 10 bases, and 22 bases lay in between. The CDR3: CSVARGTDARDYTF. CDR3 DNA sequence: TGCAGCGTTGCCCGAGGGACGGACGCTCGCGACTACACCTTC.

Notes on this clonotype: Relative to the germline gene, one junction end is altered; a read error may explain this. This chain links TRBV6-1 with TRBJ1-5; D is unresolved. The CDR3 loop spans 16 amino acids. Germline V CDR1 and CDR2: MNHNS, SASEGT. The CDR3 nucleotides read TGTGCCAGCAGTGAACGTCCGGGGATAAGCAATCAGCCCCGGCATTTT. Translated, it gives CASSERPGISNQPRHF.

The chain uses TRBV11-1 and TRBJ2-6; 7 bases fit TRBD1. The CDR3 contains 17 residues. The junction had 23 bases not matched to a gene; V was cut back by 5 bases and J by 16 bases. Germline V CDR1 and CDR2: SGHAT, FQDESV (reference sequence). Here the CDR3 DNA reads TGTGCCAGCAGCCCCCAGACAGGGAGCTCTGGGGCCAACATTCTGACTTTC. It specifies CASSPQTGSSGANILTF.

About this clonotype: Relative to the germline gene, one junction end is altered; a read error may explain this. The V gene is TRBV29-1, the J gene TRBJ2-4; D might be TRBD2 (6 bases). The CDR3 covers 15 residues. From germline, CDR1 is SQVTM and CDR2 ANQGSEA. CDR3 sequence (DNA): TGCTGCATTGAAGTTCGTGGGAGGACTAAAAACATTCTGTACTTC. This gives the protein CCIEVRGRTKNILYF. The variable domain in full, with the rest retrieved from reference TRBV29-1 and TRBJ2-4, is SAVISQKPSRDICQRGTSLTIQCQVDSQVTMMFWYRQQPGQSLTLIATANQGSEATYESGFVIDKFPISRPNLTFSTLTVSNMSPEDSSIYLCCIEVRGRTKNILYFGAGTRLSVL.

Worth noting for this clonotype: A read error may explain this, as a much larger clone is one base away. The chain has TRBV28 and TRBJ2-1; no definite D call. The V gene's germline CDR1 is MDHEN and CDR2 SYDVKM. The V end lost 10 bases, the J end lost 9 bases, and 22 bases lay between the germline ends. The CDR3 consists of 14 residues. Here the CDR3 reads CATLPPYPSSEQFF. In nucleotides, the CDR3 is TGTGCCACCTTACCCCCATACCCTAGTAGTGAGCAGTTCTTC.

With regard to this clonotype: It is likely a read error, because the conserved phenylalanine at the end of the CDR3 is missing. The DNA is left out, because the CDR3 cannot be placed on it with certainty; the CDR3 is given as TCRdb lists it. The gene calls are TRBV5-4 and TRBJ2-1; TRBD2, the table's D call, lacks a check against the DNA. CDR1 SGHNT and CDR2 YYREEE come from the germline V gene (reference sequence). The CDR3 is 16 residues long, ends included. CDR3 in amino acids: CASSKPSASSYNVQLS.

Concerning this clonotype itself: It may be a read error: a sequence one base away is much more abundant. This chain connects TRBV28 to TRBJ1-3; D remains unclear. CDR1 and CDR2 (germline): MDHEN, SYDVKM. The CDR3 is 14 amino acids. The CDR3 region has the DNA TGTGTCAGCATTTCGCGGAGCTCTGGAAACACCATATATTTT. Protein product: CVSISRSSGNTIYF. Together with reference TRBV28 and TRBJ1-3, the CDR3 gives the full variable domain: DVKVTQSSRYLVKRTGEKVFLECVQDMDHENMFWYRQDPGLGLRLIYFSYDVKMKEKGDIPEGYSVSREKKERFSLILESASTNQTSMYLCVSISRSSGNTIYFGEGSWLTVV.

With regard to this clonotype: Germline and junction disagree at one end, which may indicate a read error. This rearrangement joins TRBV29-1 to TRBJ2-7; D may match TRBD1 or TRBD2 (5 bases each). The CDR3 runs 13 residues. Germline V gene data show CDR1 as SQVTM and CDR2 as ANQGSEA. DNA of the CDR3: TGCGGCGTTGAATTGAGCGGACCTAGGGGGCAGTACTTC. This translates into CGVELSGPRGQYF.

The table lists this clonotype with many counts. The CDR3 DNA follows: TGTGCCAGCAGCACCCCGCAGGGGGGGTACACAGATACGCAGTATTTT. The encoded protein is CASSTPQGGYTDTQYF. The rearrangement joins TRBV5-4 to TRBJ2-3, with D perhaps TRBD1 or TRBD2 (7 bases each). Germline CDR1 SGHNT, CDR2 YYREEE (reference sequence). This CDR3 comprises 16 residues. V was shortened by 4 bases and J by 2 bases, with 17 bases between the two germline ends.

The chain couples TRBV6-1 to TRBJ1-1, with D possibly matching TRBD1 (5 bases). V shed 4 bases and J shed 11 bases, with 23 bases lying between them. Per germline, CDR1 MNHNS and CDR2 SASEGT. The CDR3 has 15 residues. In DNA, the CDR3 is TGTGCCAGCAGTGCCCACGGGGGACTTCGCGATGGGGCTTTCTTT. Its translation is CASSAHGGLRDGAFF.

As regards this clonotype: One end of the junction is discordant with germline, which a read error may explain. The CDR3 spells CASRRTGEEQYF. The DNA for the CDR3 is TGCGCCAGCAGGCGGACAGGGGAAGAGCAGTACTTC. This rearrangement joins TRBV11-2 to TRBJ2-7, with TRBD1 matching 9 bases. The germline V gene encodes CDR1 SGHAT and CDR2 FQNNGV. CDR3 length: 12 amino acids.

This clonotype appeared once. The rearrangement links TRBV5-1 to TRBJ2-1; no clear D gene. The CDR3 extends over 17 amino acids. The V and J ends lost 4 bases and 1 base respectively, with 18 bases between them. Germline lookup yields CDR1 SGHRS and CDR2 YFSETQ. The CDR3 DNA sequence: TGCGCCAGCAGCCGCCAAACTTCTAGTGGGTCCTACAATGAGCAGTTCTTC. Its protein product is CASSRQTSSGSYNEQFF. The full variable domain, in which reference TRBV5-1 and TRBJ2-1 provide the parts outside the CDR3, is KAGVTQTPRYLIKTRGQQVTLSCSPISGHRSVSWYQQTPGQGLQFLFEYFSETQRNKGNFPGRFSGRQFSNSRSEMNVSTLELGDSALYLCASSRQTSSGSYNEQFFGPGTRLTVL.

This chain uses TRBV29-1 with TRBJ2-7; TRBD1 might be the D (6 bases). Trimming stripped 6 bases from V and 10 bases from J, with 19 bases between. Germline assignment: CDR1 SQVTM and CDR2 ANQGSEA. This CDR3 contains 12 residues. The CDR3 bases are TGCAGCGTAAGGGACATCAATTCCGATCAGTACTTC. Amino acid sequence: CSVRDINSDQYF.

Worth noting for this clonotype: The conserved phenylalanine or tryptophan normally closing the CDR3 is absent here, so this likely arose from a read error. This chain joins TRBV11-2 and TRBJ2-3; D is unclear. Germline V lookup: CDR1 SGHAT, CDR2 FQNNGV. The CDR3 has 13 amino acids. The V end was cut by 1 base, the J end by 5 bases, with 7 bases between. The CDR3 is CASSLGRVDTQYL. CDR3 in DNA: TGTGCCAGCAGCTTAGGTCGTGTAGATACGCAGTATCTT.

Comments on this clonotype: At one of its ends the junction is not consistent with the germline gene, which may arise from a read error. The chain employs TRBV12-3 or TRBV12-4 and TRBJ2-1; 9 bases match TRBD2. The CDR3 is 18 residues long. The CDR3 loop reads CPSSLEAGPGLAYNEQFF. CDR3 nucleotide sequence: TGTCCCAGCAGTTTAGAGGCAGGGCCGGGACTAGCATACAATGAGCAGTTCTTC.

The V and J genes are TRBV29-1 and TRBJ2-7; D is undetermined. This CDR3 is built from 13 residues. The ends were cut back, 5 bases at V and 1 base at J, with 12 bases in the middle. Per germline, CDR1 SQVTM and CDR2 ANQGSEA. The CDR3 DNA follows: TGCAGCGTTAAAATTGGTAGTTCCTACGAGCAGTACTTC. Protein sequence: CSVKIGSSYEQYF.

This clonotype was found many times. The rearrangement uses TRBV28 and TRBJ2-1; TRBD2 aligns across 11 bases. The CDR3 runs 16 residues. The V segment lost 3 bases and the J segment 3 bases; nucleotides outside the gene matches: 4. Germline CDR1 is MDHEN and CDR2 is SYDVKM. The CDR3 sequence: CASSFLTSGNYNEQFF. For the CDR3, the DNA is TGTGCCAGCAGTTTCTTGACTAGCGGGAACTACAATGAGCAGTTCTTC.

As regards this clonotype: Likely a read error: the CDR3 ends without its conserved phenylalanine or tryptophan. This chain connects TRBV10-3 to TRBJ1-6, with 7 bases lining up with TRBD1. Germline V gene lookup returns CDR1 ENHRY and CDR2 SYGVKD. Trimming at V came to 2 bases and at J to 5 bases, leaving 6 bases not matched to a gene. This CDR3 is built from 16 residues. CDR3 residues: CAISEQGGLDNSPLHS. Written as DNA, the CDR3 is TGTGCCATCAGTGAGCAAGGGGGCCTTGATAATTCACCCCTCCACTCT.

The J gene is TRBJ2-5, the V gene TRBV14; TRBD2 aligns across 8 bases. V dropped 4 bases and J dropped 5; count of bases not matched to a gene: 12. The length of the CDR3 is 16 residues. Germline assignment: CDR1 SGHDN and CDR2 FVKESK. In DNA form, the CDR3 reads TGTGCCAGCAGCCTAGGCGTGGCGGGAGGCGACGAGACCCAGTACTTC. Protein sequence: CASSLGVAGGDETQYF.

In its sample, this clonotype is medium-sized (0.01 to 0.1%). The rearrangement joins TRBV29-1 to TRBJ2-2; 9 bases line up with TRBD1. Germline-derived CDR1 and CDR2 are SQVTM and ANQGSEA. The CDR3 is 13 amino acids. The ends lost 8 bases at V and 5 bases at J; junction bases unmatched: 6. The CDR3 sequence is CSSRTGETGELFF. CDR3 in DNA: TGCAGCTCTCGGACAGGGGAGACCGGGGAGCTGTTTTTT.

Regarding this clonotype: As the CDR3 is not closed by the conserved phenylalanine or tryptophan, this likely results from a read error. V gene TRBV28 combines with J gene TRBJ2-3; 9 nucleotides match TRBD1. Germline V gene data show CDR1 as MDHEN and CDR2 as SYDVKM. Trimming took 0 bases from V and 6 from J; bases not matched to a gene: 13. The CDR3 runs to 18 residues. In DNA form, the CDR3 reads TGTGCCAGCAGTTTATGGAAAACCGGGACAGGGATGGAGGATACGCAGTATTCT. This encodes CASSLWKTGTGMEDTQYS.

Comment on this clonotype: The conserved phenylalanine or tryptophan is not found at the CDR3 terminus, so this likely reflects a read error. The genes are TRBV11-2 and TRBJ2-2; the D gene is possibly TRBD2 (6 bases). Germline loops: CDR1 SGHAT, CDR2 FQNNGV. This CDR3 region has 14 residues. Here the CDR3 reads CASSLEWVGGDLFS. Written as DNA, the CDR3 is TGTGCCAGCAGCTTAGAGTGGGTTGGCGGGGACCTGTTTTCT.

The J gene is TRBJ2-2, the V gene TRBV7-3; D may be TRBD2 (6 bases). This CDR3 is 15 amino acids long. CDR1 is SGHTA and CDR2 is FQGTGA in the germline V gene. Trimming left V 1 base short and J 7 bases short, with 13 bases between. CDR3 protein: CASSLNGGYSGELFF. The CDR3 DNA sequence: TGTGCCAGCAGCTTAAATGGAGGGTACAGCGGGGAGCTGTTTTTT. Looking up the rest from reference TRBV7-3 and TRBJ2-2 gives the full variable domain: GAGVSQTPSNKVTEKGKYVELRCDPISGHTALYWYRQSLGQGPEFLIYFQGTGAADDSGLPNDRFFAVRPEGSVSTLKIQRTERGDSAVYLCASSLNGGYSGELFFGEGSRLTVL.

The rearrangement joins TRBV9 to TRBJ2-7; a possible D gene is TRBD1 (5 bases). Germline CDR1 is SGDLS and CDR2 is YYNGEE. Trimming took off 4 bases at V and 2 bases at J, with 13 bases between the two ends. This CDR3 has 14 residues. For the CDR3, the DNA is TGTGCCAGCAGCCCAACCACAGGAACCTACGAGCAGTACTTC. It is translated as CASSPTTGTYEQYF. Looking up the rest from reference TRBV9 and TRBJ2-7 gives the full variable domain: DSGVTQTPKHLITATGQRVTLRCSPRSGDLSVYWYQQSLDQGLQFLIQYYNGEERAKGNILERFSAQQFPDLHSELNLSSLELGDSALYFCASSPTTGTYEQYFGPGTRLTVT.

In regard to this clonotype: Possible read error: a much larger clone is one base away. The genes are TRBV6-5 and TRBJ2-7; perhaps TRBD1 as D (5 bases). CDR3 size: 16 residues. Germline V gives CDR1 MNHEY, CDR2 SVGAGI. V dropped 4 bases and J dropped 3 bases, with 19 bases sitting between them. The CDR3 region has the DNA TGTGCCAGCAGTTCCCCGAGTAGGGGCGGCCGCTACGAGCAGTACTTC. Its translation: CASSSPSRGGRYEQYF.

This chain links TRBV9 with TRBJ2-1, with a tentative D call TRBD1 (5 bases). Germline V gene sequence: CDR1 SGDLS, CDR2 YYNGEE. There are 16 residues in the CDR3. V was cut by 0 bases and J by 13 bases, with 23 bases left in between. The CDR3 reads CASSVDWGGTYKEQFF. The CDR3 DNA sequence: TGTGCCAGCAGCGTAGATTGGGGCGGAACATACAAGGAACAGTTCTTC.

Details on this clonotype: One end of the junction is discordant with germline, which a read error may explain. This chain connects TRBV28 to TRBJ2-3, with D tentatively TRBD1 or TRBD2 (5 bases each). The CDR3 contains 12 residues. Germline V gives CDR1 MDHEN, CDR2 SYDVKM. The CDR3 protein is CASSRDADTHYF. The CDR3 DNA reads as TGCGCCAGCTCGAGGGACGCAGATACGCACTATTTT.

This rearrangement joins TRBV12-3 or TRBV12-4 to TRBJ2-3, with D possibly matching TRBD2 (5 bases). V lost 9 bases and J 6 bases, leaving 22 bases between the germline ends. This CDR3 has 15 amino acids. CDR3 loop: CASNLRAGNTDTQYF. The DNA for the CDR3 is TGTGCCAGTAACCTAAGGGCCGGGAACACGGATACGCAGTATTTT.